The clone carrying this TCR beta chain was observed a single time. Its specificity is not known. The data were obtained in a study of T cell responses to AZD1222 COVID-19 vaccine. Study-wide points: Only five to seven AZD1222 recipients were seropositive at baseline.

Here immunoSEQ multiplex PCR was the method, and the copy in TCRdb shows in-frame clones only, minus some. The sample yields around 78,000 clones, over 75% seen once. Germline values: CDR1 GTSNPN, CDR2 SVGIG (reference sequence). V lost 0 bases and J 0 bases, leaving 6 bases between the germline ends. This CDR3 has 13 residues. The rearrangement joins TRBV30 to TRBJ2-7, with D perhaps TRBD1 or TRBD2 (5 bases each). The starting material was peripheral blood, obtained on day 0 of MenACWY control vaccination. This receptor was identified in an adult in good health. CDR3 region: CAWSVGTSYEQYF. The CDR3 DNA sequence: TGTGCCTGGAGTGTCGGGACCTCCTACGAGCAGTACTTC.